These 27 T cell receptor beta chains share one sample of origin, sequenced in a study of blood T cells in healthy people across ages. Through a sample-barcoded 5' primer and a J-beta primer mix, a second PCR was run for about 6 to 11 cycles. TCRdb fed the 5' RACE reads into MiXCR, producing one record per CDR3 protein. The table shows around 1,500,000 distinct CDR3 sequences, with 42% occurring only once. Sequencing input: blood. The source of these receptors is a woman younger than 30 in good health.

About this clonotype itself: The junction departs from the called germline gene at one end, perhaps through a read error. This chain uses TRBV7-7 with TRBJ1-4; tentative D call: TRBD1 (6 bases). CDR1 is SSHAT and CDR2 is FNYEAQ in the germline V gene (reference sequence). This CDR3 comprises 16 residues. The CDR3 loop reads CASSTEPTGTNEKLFF. The CDR3 DNA sequence: TGTGCTAGCAGCACCGAACCGACAGGAACTAATGAAAAACTGTTTTTT. Drawing the rest from reference TRBV7-7 and TRBJ1-4, the complete variable domain is GAGVSQSPRYKVTKRGQDVTLRCDPISSHATLYWYQQALGQGPEFLTYFNYEAQPDKSGLPSDRFSAERPEGSISTLTIQRTEQRDSAMYRCASSTEPTGTNEKLFFGSGTQLSVL.

This clonotype was seen only once. J is TRBJ1-4 and V is TRBV12-3 or TRBV12-4, with 8 bases aligning to TRBD1. V lost 7 bases, J lost 7 bases, and 8 bases stayed unmatched. The CDR3 runs to 14 residues. The CDR3, as DNA: TGTGCCAGCACCACCGGACAGGGAGGTGAAAAACTGTTTTTT. The encoded protein is CASTTGQGGEKLFF.

This chain connects TRBV3-1 to TRBJ1-2; 11 bases line up with TRBD1. CDR1 LGHDT and CDR2 YNNKEL come from the germline V gene (reference sequence). Germline trimming cut 2 bases from V and 6 bases from J; bases unmatched to any gene: 8. The CDR3 has 16 residues. Here the CDR3 reads CASSQRGTGGRNGYTF. The CDR3, as DNA: TGTGCCAGCAGCCAACGGGGGACAGGGGGAAGGAATGGCTACACCTTC.

This chain connects TRBV14 to TRBJ1-6; a weak D match, TRBD1 (5 bases). V lost 1 base and J 10 bases, leaving 11 bases between the germline ends. This CDR3 spans 14 amino acids. Germline loops: CDR1 SGHDN, CDR2 FVKESK. Here the CDR3 reads CASSQGLGGSPLHF. The CDR3 DNA follows: TGTGCCAGCAGCCAAGGATTGGGGGGGTCACCCCTCCACTTT.

Only a few counts were recorded for this clonotype. The rearrangement links TRBV20-1 to TRBJ2-1, with 8 bases matching TRBD2. Germline V gene lookup returns CDR1 DFQATT and CDR2 SNEGSKA (reference sequence). The trim removed 0 bases at V and 5 bases at J, leaving 9 bases unmatched. CDR3 length: 16 residues. CDR3 region: CSARELGSGIHNEQFF. The CDR3 nucleotides are TGCAGTGCTAGAGAGTTGGGTAGCGGGATCCACAATGAGCAGTTCTTC.

This clonotype has more than one count but fewer than ten. The chain recombines TRBV5-4 with TRBJ2-1, with TRBD2 matching over 9 bases. This CDR3 spans 16 amino acids. V trimming: 0 bases; J trimming: 4 bases; junction bases outside the gene matches: 5. CDR1 and CDR2 from the germline V gene are SGHNT and YYREEE (reference sequence). The CDR3 coding sequence is TGTGCCAGCAGCTTGGAAGGGGGACTAGCATACAATGAGCAGTTCTTC. It translates to CASSLEGGLAYNEQFF.

Comments on this clonotype: It may be a read error: a sequence one base away is much more abundant. The CDR3 nucleotides read TGTGCCAGCAGCTCCGGAGCGGTCCTGACGGGAAACGTTCAGTACTTC. It specifies CASSSGAVLTGNVQYF. The chain recombines TRBV7-2 with TRBJ2-7; TRBD2 might be the D (5 bases). Germline assignment: CDR1 SGHTA and CDR2 FQGNSA. CDR3 length: 16 residues. V lost 4 bases and J lost 10, with 26 bases in between.

V and J are TRBV5-1 and TRBJ2-7; a possible D gene is TRBD1 (6 bases). V was cut by 4 bases and J by 7 bases, with 24 bases left in between. CDR1 and CDR2 (germline): SGHRS, YFSETQ. This CDR3 has 16 amino acids. This chain's CDR3 is CASSPRRAGVVEEQYF. The CDR3 DNA follows: TGCGCCAGCAGCCCCCGGCGGGCAGGGGTGGTTGAAGAGCAGTACTTC.

V gene TRBV11-2 combines with J gene TRBJ1-2; no clear D gene. V was cut by 0 bases and J by 8 bases, with 16 bases left in between. Germline assignment: CDR1 SGHAT and CDR2 FQNNGV. The CDR3 has 15 residues. The CDR3 sequence: CASSLEGSVARGYTF. CDR3 bases: TGTGCCAGCAGCTTAGAGGGAAGCGTCGCCCGGGGCTACACCTTC.

This chain uses TRBV7-9 with TRBJ1-2; 10 bases are shared with TRBD1. This CDR3 spans 15 amino acids. The V segment lost 5 bases and the J segment 3 bases; nucleotides outside the gene matches: 6. CDR1 and CDR2 from the germline V gene are SEHNR and FQNEAQ (reference sequence). The CDR3 DNA reads as TGTGCCAGCAGCCCCCTAGGGACAGGGGACTATGGCTACACCTTC. This encodes CASSPLGTGDYGYTF.

DNA of the CDR3: TGTGCCAGCAGTGTCGCTAGCGGGGGGGCCGCGGAGACCCAGTACTTC. As protein: CASSVASGGAAETQYF. The chain is built from TRBV2 and TRBJ2-5; 12 bases line up with TRBD2. Germline assignment: CDR1 SNHLY and CDR2 FYNNEI. The CDR3 has 16 residues. Trimming at V came to 4 bases and at J to 5 bases, leaving 8 bases not matched to a gene.

V gene TRBV24-1 combines with J gene TRBJ2-1; D might be TRBD2 (7 bases). CDR3 length: 16 amino acids. Germline V gene lookup returns CDR1 KGHDR and CDR2 SFDVKD. Deletions cut 0 bases from V and 7 bases from J, with 15 bases between. The CDR3 reads CATSDLKGGSFNEQFF. DNA of the CDR3: TGTGCCACCAGTGATTTGAAGGGGGGGTCCTTTAATGAGCAGTTCTTC.

The chain couples TRBV20-1 to TRBJ1-1; no firm D call. From germline, CDR1 is DFQATT and CDR2 SNEGSKA (reference sequence). The CDR3 has 13 residues. V dropped 3 bases and J dropped 5 bases, with 13 bases sitting between them. CDR3 sequence reads: CSASKDFMTEAFF. The CDR3 DNA reads TGCAGTGCTAGTAAGGATTTTATGACTGAAGCTTTCTTT.

The J gene is TRBJ2-5, the V gene TRBV6-2 or TRBV6-3; tentatively, D is TRBD2 (6 bases). Matching the DNA end better, TRBJ2-7 makes the J call doubtful. This CDR3 comprises 14 residues. CDR1 is MNHEY, CDR2 SVGEGT, per germline. CDR3 coding DNA: TGTGCCAGCAGTTACTCGAGCGGGTTCAACGAGCAGTACTTC. Its protein product is CASSYSSGFNEQYF.

This clonotype was seen a few times. CDR3 protein: CSGGVAGSSYEQYF. The CDR3 DNA is TGCAGTGGGGGGGTAGCGGGAAGCTCCTACGAGCAGTACTTC. The chain combines TRBV20-1 with TRBJ2-7, with 8 nucleotides matching TRBD2. CDR1 DFQATT and CDR2 SNEGSKA come from the germline V gene (reference sequence). The CDR3 is made up of 14 amino acids. The V segment lost 7 bases and the J segment 0 bases; nucleotides outside the gene matches: 8.

Written as DNA, the CDR3 is TGTGCCAGCAGTGACGGTCCGAATGAGCAGTTCTTC. Its translation: CASSDGPNEQFF. The chain combines TRBV6-1 with TRBJ2-1; unclear D gene. Germline loops: CDR1 MNHNS, CDR2 SASEGT. Trimming removed 3 bases from V and 7 bases from J, with 7 bases in between. This CDR3 contains 12 residues.

The chain is built from TRBV18 and TRBJ2-5; TRBD1 matches at 10 bases. CDR1 and CDR2 from the germline V gene are KGHSH and LQKENI. The J segment lost 11 bases and the V segment lost 4 bases, leaving 13 bases of the junction unmatched. The CDR3 is 15 amino acids. The CDR3 coding sequence is TGTGCCAGCTCACTCTCTTTGACAGGGGGCAATGAGCAGTACTTC. It translates to CASSLSLTGGNEQYF. Variable domain in full (rest from reference TRBV18 and TRBJ2-5): NAGVMQNPRHLVRRRGQEARLRCSPMKGHSHVYWYRQLPEEGLKFMVYLQKENIIDESGMPKERFSAEFPKEGPSILRIQQVVRGDSAAYFCASSLSLTGGNEQYFGPGTRLLVL.

This clonotype was observed once. This chain connects TRBV29-1 to TRBJ2-1, with a possible D match to TRBD1 (5 bases). Trimming took off 1 base at V and 10 bases at J, with 8 bases between the two ends. The germline CDR1 and CDR2 sequences are SQVTM and ANQGSEA. This CDR3 is 11 amino acids long. The CDR3 region is CSVEVKGEQFF. In DNA form, the CDR3 reads TGCAGCGTTGAAGTTAAGGGGGAGCAGTTCTTC.

V gene TRBV3-1 combines with J gene TRBJ2-3; TRBD1 is a possible D gene (5 bases). CDR3 length equals 16 residues. Germline V gene lookup returns CDR1 LGHDT and CDR2 YNNKEL (reference sequence). V shed 3 bases and J shed 4 bases, with 17 bases lying between them. Written as DNA, the CDR3 is TGTGCCAGCAGCCAGAAGGAGAGGACATACGCAGATACGCAGTATTTT. Translating gives CASSQKERTYADTQYF.

The V call is TRBV18, the J call TRBJ1-5; D uncertain. The length of the CDR3 is 14 residues. Per germline, CDR1 KGHSH and CDR2 LQKENI. V lost 0 bases, J lost 7 bases, and 10 bases lay in between. CDR3 residues: CASSPPTAGQPQHF. The DNA of the CDR3 is TGTGCCAGCTCACCACCCACGGCCGGGCAGCCCCAGCATTTT.

This clonotype was picked up a small number of times. This chain connects TRBV6-5 to TRBJ1-2; unclear D gene. With 5 bases removed from V and 4 bases from J, the gap between germline ends came to 11 bases. Germline CDR1 MNHEY, CDR2 SVGAGI. CDR3 length: 13 amino acids. The CDR3 nucleotides are TGTGCCAGCAGTGCCGTGGCTTTCTATGGCTACACCTTC. This translates into CASSAVAFYGYTF.

This clonotype was counted a few times. J is TRBJ1-2 and V is TRBV12-3 or TRBV12-4, with a possible D match to TRBD1 (6 bases). Trimming left V 6 bases short and J 2 bases short, with 19 bases between. CDR3 length equals 16 residues. The DNA for the CDR3 is TGTGCCAGCAGCGACCGGGACACGAGATCGAACTATGGCTACACCTTC. This encodes CASSDRDTRSNYGYTF.

In its sample, this clonotype was seen a few times. The genes are TRBV5-1 and TRBJ2-7, with D unresolved. The length of the CDR3 is 16 residues. Looked up from germline, CDR1 is SGHRS and CDR2 is YFSETQ. Trimming removed 0 bases from V and 0 bases from J, with 13 bases in between. CDR3 loop: CASSLVGLPNSYEQYF. DNA of the CDR3: TGCGCCAGCAGCTTGGTAGGGCTGCCTAACTCCTACGAGCAGTACTTC.

The V and J genes are TRBV7-9 and TRBJ2-5, with TRBD1 matching 9 bases. The CDR3 extends over 16 amino acids. V gave up 5 bases and J gave up 2 bases; unmatched junction bases: 9. Germline values: CDR1 SEHNR, CDR2 FQNEAQ (reference sequence). CDR3 amino acids: CASSIGTGTFQETQYF. The CDR3 nucleotides read TGTGCCAGCAGCATAGGGACAGGGACGTTTCAAGAGACCCAGTACTTC.

The chain employs TRBV6-1 and TRBJ2-3; D is undetermined. The CDR3 extends over 13 amino acids. The V end lost 3 bases, the J end lost 2 bases, and 6 bases lay between the germline ends. Germline assignment: CDR1 MNHNS and CDR2 SASEGT. The CDR3 is CASSELFTDTQYF. CDR3 nucleotides: TGTGCCAGCAGTGAGCTTTTCACAGATACGCAGTATTTT.

This clonotype was seen a few times. The gene calls are TRBV15 and TRBJ2-1; 9 bases map to TRBD1. This CDR3 is built from 17 residues. V lost 5 bases, J lost 9 bases, and 17 bases stayed unmatched. The germline V gene has CDR1 LNHNV and CDR2 YYDKDF (reference sequence). CDR3 in DNA: TGTGCCACCAGCCCCAATTTACAGGGGGCTAGTCGTGGTGAGCAGTTCTTC. Its protein product is CATSPNLQGASRGEQFF. Full variable domain (rest looked up from reference TRBV15 and TRBJ2-1): DAMVIQNPRYQVTQFGKPVTLSCSQTLNHNVMYWYQQKSSQAPKLLFHYYDKDFNNEADTPDNFQSRRPNTSFCFLDIRSPGLGDTAMYLCATSPNLQGASRGEQFFGPGTRLTVL.

This chain joins TRBV12-3 or TRBV12-4 and TRBJ1-2, with a possible D match to TRBD1 (5 bases). CDR3 length: 14 residues. The V end lost 2 bases, the J end lost 4 bases, and 11 bases lay between the germline ends. In DNA form, the CDR3 reads TGTGCCAGCAGTTTAAGGCGGCAGGGCTATGGCTACACCTTC. This sequence encodes CASSLRRQGYGYTF.